These 3 T cell receptor beta chains originate from one sample sequenced in a study of T cell responses to AZD1222 COVID-19 vaccine. Libraries were prepared by immunoSEQ multiplex PCR; TCRdb keeps only in-frame clonotypes and omits some of them. The sample has about 56,000 clones; about 86% are singletons. The sequences come from peripheral blood, collected 28 days after the second AZD1222 dose. These receptors were taken from an adult who received the AZD1222 COVID-19 vaccine.

The chain uses TRBV27 and TRBJ1-4; D not certain. The CDR3 length is 14 residues. Looked up from germline, CDR1 is MNHEY and CDR2 is SMNVEV (reference sequence). Trimming took 5 bases from V and 0 from J, leaving 7 bases between them. The DNA of the CDR3 is TGTGCCAGCAGTCAAGGAACAACTAATGAAAAACTGTTTTTT. This translates into CASSQGTTNEKLFF. The full variable domain, completed using reference TRBV27 and TRBJ1-4, is EAQVTQNPRYLITVTGKKLTVTCSQNMNHEYMSWYRQDPGLGLRQIYYSMNVEVTDKGDVPEGYKVSRKEKRNFPLILESPSPNQTSLYFCASSQGTTNEKLFFGSGTQLSVL.

The CDR3 nucleotides read TGTGCCAACAGACCCTCGCAGGGTCCAACTTATAGCAATCAGCCCCAGCATTTT. It encodes CANRPSQGPTYSNQPQHF. J is TRBJ1-5 and V is TRBV10-3, with D possibly matching TRBD1 (5 bases). The CDR3 loop spans 18 amino acids. Germline V CDR1 and CDR2: ENHRY, SYGVKD. Between the trimmed V and J ends, which lost 10 bases and 0 bases, there was a span of 25 bases.

This clone came up a few times. The chain recombines TRBV7-2 with TRBJ2-5, with 9 nucleotides matching TRBD2. The V gene end was trimmed by 2 bases and the J gene end by 5 bases; junction bases not matched to a gene: 9. The length of the CDR3 is 16 residues. Germline V gene sequence: CDR1 SGHTA, CDR2 FQGNSA. The CDR3 DNA reads TGTGCCAGCAGCTTAAAAGCAGCGGGGGGAGGGGAGACCCAGTACTTC. This gives the protein CASSLKAAGGGETQYF.